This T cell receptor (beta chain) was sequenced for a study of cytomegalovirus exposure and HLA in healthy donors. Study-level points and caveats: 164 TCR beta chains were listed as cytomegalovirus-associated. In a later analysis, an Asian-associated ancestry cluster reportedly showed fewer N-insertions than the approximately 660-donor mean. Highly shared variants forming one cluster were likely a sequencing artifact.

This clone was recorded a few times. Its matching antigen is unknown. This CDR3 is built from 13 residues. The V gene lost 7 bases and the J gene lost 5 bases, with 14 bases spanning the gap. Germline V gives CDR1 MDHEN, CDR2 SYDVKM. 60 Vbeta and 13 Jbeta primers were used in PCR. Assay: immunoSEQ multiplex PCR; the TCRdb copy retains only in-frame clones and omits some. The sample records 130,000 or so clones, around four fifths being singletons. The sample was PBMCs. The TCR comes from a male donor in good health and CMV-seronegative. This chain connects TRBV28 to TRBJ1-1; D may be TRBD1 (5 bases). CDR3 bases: TGTGCCAGCATCCTGGGGGGGAAAACTGAAGCTTTCTTT. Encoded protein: CASILGGKTEAFF.